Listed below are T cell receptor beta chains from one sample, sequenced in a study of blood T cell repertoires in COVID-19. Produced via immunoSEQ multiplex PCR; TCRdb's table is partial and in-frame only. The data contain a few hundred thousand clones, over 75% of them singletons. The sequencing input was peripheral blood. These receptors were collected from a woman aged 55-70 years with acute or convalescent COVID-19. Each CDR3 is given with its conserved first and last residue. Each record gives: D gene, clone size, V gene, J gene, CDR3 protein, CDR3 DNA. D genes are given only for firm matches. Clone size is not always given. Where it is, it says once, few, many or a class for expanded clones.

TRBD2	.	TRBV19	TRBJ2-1	CASIAEREGLNEQFF	TGTGCCAGTATAGCGGAGCGGGAGGGCCTAAATGAGCAGTTCTTC
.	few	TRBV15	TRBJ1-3	CATSRGRGRIGRNTIYF	TGTGCCACCAGCAGAGGGCGGGGGCGGATCGGAAGAAACACCATATATTTT
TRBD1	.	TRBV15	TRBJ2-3	CATSSGDRGQSDTQYF	TGTGCCACCAGCAGCGGGGACAGGGGGCAATCGGATACGCAGTATTTT
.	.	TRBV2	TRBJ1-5	CAAGRESNQPQHF	TGTGCCGCCGGGAGGGAGAGCAATCAGCCCCAGCATTTT
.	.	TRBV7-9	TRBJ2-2	CASSLSAGELFF	TGTGCCAGCAGCTTATCCGCCGGGGAGCTGTTTTTT
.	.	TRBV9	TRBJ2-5	CASSVSPRVGETQYF	TGTGCCAGCAGCGTATCCCCCAGGGTGGGGGAGACCCAGTACTTC
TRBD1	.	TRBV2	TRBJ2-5	CASSVTGASPGDQYF	TGTGCCAGCAGTGTCACAGGGGCGTCCCCAGGGGACCAGTACTTC
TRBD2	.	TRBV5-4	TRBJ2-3	CASSPGTSVGTDTQYF	TGTGCCAGCAGCCCCGGGACTAGCGTTGGGACAGATACGCAGTATTTT
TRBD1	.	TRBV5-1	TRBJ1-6	CASSFGQGTSPLHF	TGCGCCAGCAGCTTTGGACAGGGAACTTCACCCCTCCACTTT
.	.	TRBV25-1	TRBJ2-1	CASSEFGRREGEQFF	TGTGCCAGCAGTGAATTTGGGAGGCGCGAGGGTGAGCAGTTCTTC
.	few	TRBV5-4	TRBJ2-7	CASSLKEYGGTYEQYF	TGTGCCAGCAGCCTAAAAGAGTACGGCGGAACCTACGAGCAGTACTTC
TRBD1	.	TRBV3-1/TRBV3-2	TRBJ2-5	CASSQGTGGETQYF	TGTGCCAGCAGCCAAGGCACAGGGGGTGAGACCCAGTACTTC
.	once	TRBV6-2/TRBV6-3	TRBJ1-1	CASSSQHSGTEAFF	TGTGCCAGCAGTTCCCAGCATTCAGGCACTGAAGCTTTCTTT
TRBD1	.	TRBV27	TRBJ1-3	CASSSGQGIGNTIYF	TGTGCCAGCAGTTCGGGACAGGGAATAGGAAACACCATATATTTT